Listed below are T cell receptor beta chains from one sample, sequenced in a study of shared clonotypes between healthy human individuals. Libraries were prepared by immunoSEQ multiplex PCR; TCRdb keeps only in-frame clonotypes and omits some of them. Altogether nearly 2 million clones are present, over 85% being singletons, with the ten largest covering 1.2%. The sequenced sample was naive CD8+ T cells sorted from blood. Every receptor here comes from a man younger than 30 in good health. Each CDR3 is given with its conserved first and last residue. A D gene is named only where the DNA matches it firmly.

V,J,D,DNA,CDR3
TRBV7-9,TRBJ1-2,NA,TGTGCCAGCAGCTTACTTGCAGCTAACTATGGCTACACCTTC,CASSLLAANYGYTF
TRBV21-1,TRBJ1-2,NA,TGTGCCAGCAGCAAAGCAACAAAGGGGGAGCCCACCTTC,CASSKATKGEPTF
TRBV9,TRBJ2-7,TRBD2,TGTGCCAGCAGCCATGGACTAGCGGCTACCTACGAGCAGTACTTC,CASSHGLAATYEQYF
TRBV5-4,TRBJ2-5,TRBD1,TGTGCCAGCAGCCGACAGGGGATCGGAGAGACCCAGTACTTC,CASSRQGIGETQYF
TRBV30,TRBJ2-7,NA,TGTGCCTGGAGCAGGGAGTACGAGCAGTACTTC,CAWSREYEQYF
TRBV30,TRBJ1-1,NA,TGTGCCTGGAAGCTGGAAGACTTGAACACTGAAGCTTTCTTT,CAWKLEDLNTEAFF
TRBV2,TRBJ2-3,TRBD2,TGTGCCAGCAGTCGACTAGCGGGGGGAGATACGCAGTATTTT,CASSRLAGGDTQYF
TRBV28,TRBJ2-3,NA,TGTGCCAGCCGGTCCTCCGGGAGCGGAGGACCCCCAGATACGCAGTATTTT,CASRSSGSGGPPDTQYF
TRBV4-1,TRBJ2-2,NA,TGCGCCAGCAGCCACGCTTCGGGGGCAGGGGCCGGGGAGCTGTTTTTT,CASSHASGAGAGELFF
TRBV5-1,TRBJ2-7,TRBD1,TGCGCCAGCAGCTCGCCGGGACAGGGCTCCTACGAGCAGTACTTC,CASSSPGQGSYEQYF
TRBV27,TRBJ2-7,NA,TGTGCCAGCAGTTCCCCATCGGAGGGTGGCGGACTGTACTACGAGCAGTACTTC,CASSSPSEGGGLYYEQYF
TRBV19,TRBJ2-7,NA,TGTGCCAGTAGTATAGATGGGGGAGGTCCCTACGAGCAGTACTTC,CASSIDGGGPYEQYF
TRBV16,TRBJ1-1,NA,TGTGCCAGCAGGCCTCAGGGGAACACTGAAGCTTTCTTT,CASRPQGNTEAFF
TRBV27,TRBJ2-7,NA,TGTGCCAGCAGTTTGACAGGAGACTACGAGCAGTACTTC,CASSLTGDYEQYF